Shown below are 28 T cell receptor beta chains from a single sample sequenced in a study of blood T cells in healthy people across ages (dated by TCRdb to about 2015). The library was generated by 5' RACE. Sequencing was carried out with an Illumina HiSeq 2500. A second PCR of 7 to 11 cycles was performed with a sample-barcoded 5' primer and a J-beta primer mix. TCRdb handled the public reads itself, with Q25 trimming in fastp and clone calling in MiXCR, and kept productive beta chains. Duplicate CDR3 protein sequences are folded into a single record with the most common DNA and genes. Across this sample there are about 1.4 million distinct CDR3 sequences, with approximately 59% seen only once. More than 6% of the sample is in the top ten clones. The sample was blood. The receptor source for this set is a man between 18 and 29 years old in good health.

This clonotype has only a few counts. V gene TRBV20-1 combines with J gene TRBJ2-7; D unresolved. CDR1 is DFQATT and CDR2 is SNEGSKA in the germline V gene (reference sequence). The CDR3 loop spans 15 amino acids. V was cut by 0 bases and J by 2 bases, with 14 bases left in between. The CDR3 sequence is CSARDLVGQTYEQYF. As DNA, the CDR3 is TGCAGTGCTAGAGATCTGGTTGGTCAAACCTACGAGCAGTACTTC.

The chain is built from TRBV7-2 and TRBJ2-1; 8 bases align to TRBD2. V lost 6 bases, J lost 0 bases, and 10 bases stayed unmatched. The germline V gene encodes CDR1 SGHTA and CDR2 FQGNSA. The CDR3 has 17 amino acids. The CDR3 DNA follows: TGTGCCAGCAGGCAGTTGGAAGCGGGGGCCTCCTACAATGAGCAGTTCTTC. Protein: CASRQLEAGASYNEQFF. The full variable domain, completed using reference TRBV7-2 and TRBJ2-1, is GAGVSQSPSNKVTEKGKDVELRCDPISGHTALYWYRQSLGQGLEFLIYFQGNSAPDKSGLPSDRFSAERTGGSVSTLTIQRTQQEDSAVYLCASRQLEAGASYNEQFFGPGTRLTVL.

The chain couples TRBV9 to TRBJ2-6; possibly TRBD1 for D (6 bases). This CDR3 contains 18 residues. In germline, CDR1 is SGDLS, CDR2 YYNGEE. V was pared by 4 bases and J by 4 bases, with 21 bases between. In DNA, the CDR3 is TGTGCCAGCAGCACTCGGACAGACCCGAGTTCGGGGGCCAACGTCCTGACTTTC. This translates into CASSTRTDPSSGANVLTF.

The genes are TRBV7-2 and TRBJ1-4; 7 bases map to TRBD1. Germline V CDR1 and CDR2: SGHTA, FQGNSA. J lost 7 bases, V lost 5 bases, and 13 bases had no gene match. CDR3 length: 16 residues. CDR3 residues: CASSVYRGGRSEKLFF. DNA of the CDR3: TGTGCCAGCAGCGTCTACAGGGGCGGCAGGAGTGAAAAACTGTTTTTT.

This clonotype was seen more than once but under ten times. The chain carries TRBV28 and TRBJ2-7, with TRBD1 as a possible D gene (6 bases). Germline CDR1 reads MDHEN; CDR2 reads SYDVKM. There are 15 residues in the CDR3. Trimming removed 7 bases at V and 2 bases at J, with 18 bases between. This CDR3 is CASTPTQGLAYEQYF. For the CDR3, the DNA is TGTGCCAGCACCCCAACCCAGGGGTTGGCCTACGAGCAGTACTTC. Full variable domain (remainder filled in from reference TRBV28 and TRBJ2-7): DVKVTQSSRYLVKRTGEKVFLECVQDMDHENMFWYRQDPGLGLRLIYFSYDVKMKEKGDIPEGYSVSREKKERFSLILESASTNQTSMYLCASTPTQGLAYEQYFGPGTRLTVT.

The chain combines TRBV2 with TRBJ1-5, with D perhaps TRBD1 (6 bases). The V end lost 0 bases, the J end lost 7 bases, and 10 bases lay between the germline ends. The germline V gene has CDR1 SNHLY and CDR2 FYNNEI. The CDR3 is made up of 14 amino acids. CDR3 region: CASSEAQGRQPQHF. As DNA, the CDR3 is TGTGCCAGCAGTGAAGCACAGGGACGCCAGCCCCAGCATTTT.

This rearrangement joins TRBV4-2 to TRBJ2-7, with 10 bases lining up with TRBD2. The CDR3 totals 17 residues. Germline lookup yields CDR1 LGHNA and CDR2 YNFKEQ. Trimming at V came to 0 bases and at J to 0 bases, leaving 5 bases not matched to a gene. The CDR3 here is CASSQDPSGGGSYEQYF. The DNA for the CDR3 is TGTGCCAGCAGCCAAGACCCTAGCGGGGGAGGCTCCTACGAGCAGTACTTC.

As to this clonotype: This may come from a read error, since a much larger clone is one base off. The chain recombines TRBV2 with TRBJ1-6, with D perhaps TRBD1 (6 bases). CDR3 length: 15 amino acids. Trimming cost V 9 bases and J 6 bases, with 18 bases left between them. From germline, CDR1 is SNHLY and CDR2 FYNNEI. CDR3 sequence (DNA): TGTGCCAGGAGGACAGCAGGAGCATCTAATTCACCCCTCCACTTT. This gives the protein CARRTAGASNSPLHF.

This clonotype has a handful of counts. The chain uses TRBV4-3 and TRBJ2-1, with 8 bases matching TRBD1. V shed 0 bases, J shed 9 bases, and the junction held 10 bases outside the gene matches. Looked up from germline, CDR1 is LGHNA and CDR2 is YSLEER. CDR3 size: 16 residues. CDR3 DNA sequence: TGCGCCAGCAGCCAAGAGGAAGGACAGGGTGTACCTGAGCAGTTCTTC. Translating gives CASSQEEGQGVPEQFF.

The chain uses TRBV6-5 and TRBJ2-7, with 7 nucleotides matching TRBD1. The tail of the sequence fits TRBJ2-5 better, so the J call may be wrong. Germline CDR1 is MNHEY and CDR2 is SVGAGI. The CDR3 runs to 15 residues. CDR3 nucleotides: TGTGCCAGCAGTTATAGGACAGGAAAGCAAGAGACCCAGTACTTC. It yields the protein CASSYRTGKQETQYF.

This chain connects TRBV27 to TRBJ2-3; 8 bases align to TRBD1. Per germline, CDR1 MNHEY and CDR2 SMNVEV (reference sequence). Trimming took 5 bases from V and 3 from J; bases not matched to a gene: 13. The CDR3 has 17 residues. The CDR3 nucleotides are TGTGCCAGCAGTCCACCGAGGACAGGGCCACAAACAGATACGCAGTATTTT. This codes for CASSPPRTGPQTDTQYF.

The chain recombines TRBV6-4 with TRBJ1-6; no clear D gene. The V and J ends lost 3 bases and 10 bases respectively, with 10 bases between them. The CDR3 is 13 amino acids. CDR1 is MRHNA, CDR2 SNTAGT, per germline. The CDR3 DNA is TGTGCCAGCAGTGAGCTACAGAACTCACCCCTCCACTTT. Amino acid sequence: CASSELQNSPLHF.

This rearrangement joins TRBV10-3 to TRBJ2-7; 8 bases fit TRBD2. Germline CDR1 is ENHRY and CDR2 is SYGVKD. The CDR3 length is 18 residues. V lost 2 bases, J lost 1 base, and 13 bases stayed unmatched. CDR3 bases: TGTGCCATCAGTGAGCTGTATCAGGTGACTAGCGAATCCTACGAGCAGTACTTC. It yields the protein CAISELYQVTSESYEQYF.

The chain links TRBV2 to TRBJ2-5; TRBD2 matches 8 bases. This CDR3 is built from 16 residues. The germline V gene encodes CDR1 SNHLY and CDR2 FYNNEI. The V and J ends lost 3 bases and 1 base, in that order; junction bases with no gene match: 7. The CDR3 sequence: CASSDQRTSSQETQYF. CDR3 nucleotide sequence: TGTGCCAGCAGTGACCAAAGGACTAGCAGCCAAGAGACCCAGTACTTC.

In this sample, this clonotype turned up once. This chain connects TRBV14 to TRBJ2-2, with a possible D match to TRBD1 (5 bases). The ends were cut back, 4 bases at V and 4 bases at J, with 7 bases in the middle. This CDR3 region has 13 residues. The germline V gene has CDR1 SGHDN and CDR2 FVKESK. The CDR3: CASSRQFTGELFF. CDR3 coding DNA: TGTGCCAGCAGCCGACAGTTCACCGGGGAGCTGTTTTTT.

The rearrangement uses TRBV29-1 and TRBJ2-7; TRBD1 matches at 7 bases. In germline, CDR1 is SQVTM, CDR2 ANQGSEA. This CDR3 contains 12 residues. V lost 8 bases, J lost 3 bases, and 7 bases stayed unmatched. CDR3 residues: CSTQTGNYEQYF. The CDR3, as DNA: TGCAGCACGCAGACAGGGAACTACGAGCAGTACTTC.

The chain couples TRBV4-3 to TRBJ2-1; D is undetermined. The germline V gene encodes CDR1 LGHNA and CDR2 YSLEER. The germline V and J ends were trimmed by 1 base and 0 bases, with 10 bases remaining between them. The CDR3 runs to 16 residues. The CDR3 coding sequence is TGCGCCAGCAGCCAAGCCCAACCAAACTCCTACAATGAGCAGTTCTTC. It translates to CASSQAQPNSYNEQFF.

The V call is TRBV11-2, the J call TRBJ2-7, with D maybe TRBD2 (5 bases). Germline CDR1 SGHAT, CDR2 FQNNGV. V was pared by 5 bases and J by 7 bases, with 12 bases between. CDR3 size: 12 residues. The CDR3 sequence is CASSPGSEEQYF. The CDR3 bases are TGTGCCAGCAGCCCGGGGAGTGAGGAGCAGTACTTC. Full variable domain (rest looked up from reference TRBV11-2 and TRBJ2-7): EAGVAQSPRYKIIEKRQSVAFWCNPISGHATLYWYQQILGQGPKLLIQFQNNGVVDDSQLPKDRFSAERLKGVDSTLKIQPAKLEDSAVYLCASSPGSEEQYFGPGTRLTVT.

In nucleotides, the CDR3 is TGTGCCAGCAGCTTAGATCGTCAGAGCGATACGCAGTATTTT. Amino acid sequence: CASSLDRQSDTQYF. This chain uses TRBV11-2 with TRBJ2-3, with D hard to call. The CDR3 totals 14 residues. V shed 0 bases and J shed 6 bases, with 10 bases lying between them. The germline V gene encodes CDR1 SGHAT and CDR2 FQNNGV.

This clonotype has ten or more counts. This rearrangement joins TRBV7-9 to TRBJ2-3; TRBD2 agrees at 10 bases. The CDR3 totals 16 residues. With V trimmed by 1 base and J by 3 bases, 4 bases remained unmatched. Looked up from germline, CDR1 is SEHNR and CDR2 is FQNEAQ (reference sequence). The CDR3, as DNA: TGTGCCAGCAGCTTAGGGACTAGCGGAGAGACAGATACGCAGTATTTT. It specifies CASSLGTSGETDTQYF.

The chain joins TRBV7-2 to TRBJ1-5; 11 positions agree with TRBD1. CDR3 length equals 16 residues. The V segment lost 5 bases and the J segment 4 bases; nucleotides outside the gene matches: 7. Germline V gives CDR1 SGHTA, CDR2 FQGNSA. This CDR3 reads CASSLRGTGGNQPQHF. The CDR3, as DNA: TGTGCCAGCAGCCTAAGGGGGACAGGGGGAAATCAGCCCCAGCATTTT. The full variable domain, with the rest looked up from reference TRBV7-2 and TRBJ1-5, is GAGVSQSPSNKVTEKGKDVELRCDPISGHTALYWYRQSLGQGLEFLIYFQGNSAPDKSGLPSDRFSAERTGGSVSTLTIQRTQQEDSAVYLCASSLRGTGGNQPQHFGDGTRLSIL.

This clonotype has just one count. This chain links TRBV3-1 with TRBJ2-7; no reliable D call. The germline V and J ends were trimmed by 0 bases and 6 bases, with 9 bases remaining between them. The germline V gene encodes CDR1 LGHDT and CDR2 YNNKEL (reference sequence). The CDR3 has 13 residues. The CDR3 nucleotides read TGTGCCAGCAGCCAAGATAACTGGCTCGAGCAGTACTTC. Translation: CASSQDNWLEQYF.

The gene calls are TRBV7-9 and TRBJ1-2, with D hard to call. V was trimmed by 5 bases and J by 1 base, leaving 11 bases between them. This CDR3 contains 14 residues. Germline CDR1 is SEHNR and CDR2 is FQNEAQ (reference sequence). The CDR3 spells CASSAGGINYGYTF. CDR3 in DNA: TGTGCCAGCAGCGCCGGTGGGATTAACTATGGCTACACCTTC.

This clonotype has just a few counts. The chain carries TRBV7-9 and TRBJ2-4; the match to TRBD2 covers 12 bases. The end of the DNA aligns better with TRBJ2-7, so the J call may be wrong. This CDR3 region has 14 residues. CDR1 is SEHNR, CDR2 FQNEAQ, per germline (reference sequence). CDR3 amino acids: CAVPLAGGPYEQYF. DNA for the CDR3: TGTGCCGTGCCTCTAGCGGGAGGGCCGTACGAGCAGTACTTC.

The V and J genes are TRBV6-2 or TRBV6-3 and TRBJ2-1; no clear D. The CDR3 consists of 10 residues. V lost 5 bases, J lost 15 bases, and 11 bases lay in between. CDR1 MNHEY and CDR2 SVGEGT come from the germline V gene. DNA of the CDR3: TGTGCCAGCAGTGGGTTGGGTGCGTTCTTC. Translating it yields CASSGLGAFF.

The CDR3 sequence: CASSPLMGGTGRNEQFF. The DNA for the CDR3 is TGCGCCAGCAGCCCCCTAATGGGCGGGACTGGACGCAATGAGCAGTTCTTC. This rearrangement joins TRBV4-1 to TRBJ2-1, with D possibly TRBD2 on 6 matching bases. In germline, CDR1 is MGHRA, CDR2 YSYEKL. CDR3 length: 17 amino acids. Trimming left V 4 bases short and J 6 bases short, with 22 bases between.

The J gene is TRBJ1-5, the V gene TRBV11-2; 10 bases line up with TRBD1. V lost 5 bases and J lost 7; bases outside the gene matches: 5. Germline CDR1 and CDR2: SGHAT and FQNNGV. The CDR3 length is 14 residues. DNA for the CDR3: TGTGCCAGCAGCACCCAGGGACAGGGGCAGCCCCAGCATTTT. Encoded protein: CASSTQGQGQPQHF.

Only a few counts were recorded for this clonotype. This sequence joins TRBV4-1 and TRBJ1-1; D may be TRBD1 (5 bases). CDR3 size: 16 residues. The V gene's germline CDR1 is MGHRA and CDR2 YSYEKL. The ends were cut back, 5 bases at V and 2 bases at J, with 18 bases in the middle. This CDR3 is CASSAPTAVPNTEAFF. The CDR3 DNA follows: TGCGCCAGCAGCGCGCCGACAGCCGTGCCCAACACTGAAGCTTTCTTT.